The present T cell receptor (beta chain) was sequenced within a study of blood T cell repertoires in COVID-19. About the research overall: The United States, Italy and Spain were the sources of the acute and convalescent COVID-19 samples. Sources were T cells, B-cell-depleted T cells, or PBMCs; the material itself was cDNA or gDNA.

Per the original data handling: The assay estimated nucleated cells by amplifying reference gene primers. Libraries were prepared by immunoSEQ multiplex PCR; TCRdb keeps only in-frame clonotypes and omits some of them. Clone size and the V and J calls come from that table; the DNA yielded D and trimming. Counted here are just under 350,000 clones, about 87% occurring once; the ten biggest clones make up about 6%. Seattle's cohort entered during active infection and was followed longitudinally. The material sequenced was peripheral blood. The sequence derives from a woman between 50 and 59 years old with COVID-19, enrolled during active disease.

CDR3 nucleotide sequence: TGTGCCAGCAGCTTGGGGGTCCTAGCGGGGGGCGAGCAGTACTTC. This codes for CASSLGVLAGGEQYF. The chain carries TRBV5-4 and TRBJ2-7; 11 bases align to TRBD2. Germline V gene sequence: CDR1 SGHNT, CDR2 YYREEE (reference sequence). Germline trimming cut 0 bases from V and 6 bases from J; bases unmatched to any gene: 5. The CDR3 covers 15 residues.